This TCR beta chain was identified in a study of T cell changes during pregnancy in multiple sclerosis. The length of the CDR3 is 16 residues. V was shortened by 2 bases and J by 6 bases, with 17 bases between the two germline ends. CDR1 is MNHEY, CDR2 SVGAGI, per germline. Only one count was recorded for this clone. Data came from immunoSEQ multiplex PCR; TCRdb stores just in-frame clones and leaves some out. The sample lists about 87,000 clones, 93% occurring once. The material was peripheral blood, obtained in the third trimester of pregnancy. The clonotype originates from a female donor in good health, enrolled as a control in a pregnancy study. The gene calls are TRBV6-5 and TRBJ1-3; no firm D call. The CDR3: CASSYSWVKEENTIYF. In nucleotides, the CDR3 is TGTGCCAGCAGTTACAGCTGGGTAAAAGAGGAAAACACCATATATTTT.